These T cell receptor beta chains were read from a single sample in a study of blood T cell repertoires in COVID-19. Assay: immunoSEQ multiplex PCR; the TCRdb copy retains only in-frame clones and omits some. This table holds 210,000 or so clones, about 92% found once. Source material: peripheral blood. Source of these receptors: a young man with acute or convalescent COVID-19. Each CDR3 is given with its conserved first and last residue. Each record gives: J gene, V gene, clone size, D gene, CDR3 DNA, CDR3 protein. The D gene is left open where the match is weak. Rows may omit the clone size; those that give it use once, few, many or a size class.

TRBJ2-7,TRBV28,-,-,TGTGCCAGCAGTTATCCCAGGCCACACTACGAGCAGTACTTC,CASSYPRPHYEQYF
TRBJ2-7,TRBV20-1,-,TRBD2,TGCAGTCAAGCGGGACCCTACGAGCAGTACTTC,CSQAGPYEQYF
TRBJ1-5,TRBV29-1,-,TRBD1,TGCAGCGAAAGGACAGGGAATAGCAATCAGCCCCAGCATTTT,CSERTGNSNQPQHF
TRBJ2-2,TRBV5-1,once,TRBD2,TGCGCCAGCAGCTTCGGACTAGCGGGGGTAAACACCGGGGAGCTGTTTTTT,CASSFGLAGVNTGELFF
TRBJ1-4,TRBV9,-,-,TGTGCCAGCAGCGTAAGAGGGTATGCAACTAATGAAAAACTGTTTTTT,CASSVRGYATNEKLFF
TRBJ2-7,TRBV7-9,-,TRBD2,TGTGCCAGCAGCTTAGAGTTAGGACTAGCTGGGTACGAGCAGTACTTC,CASSLELGLAGYEQYF
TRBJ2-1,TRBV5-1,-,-,TGCGCCAGCAGCTTGGATCACGGTCTCTCCTACAATGAGCAGTTCTTC,CASSLDHGLSYNEQFF
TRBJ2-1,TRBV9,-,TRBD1,TGTGCTCCGGGACAGGACACCAATGAGCAGTTCTTC,CAPGQDTNEQFF
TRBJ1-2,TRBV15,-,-,TGTGCCACCAGCAGAGATAACCCAGCGAACTATGGCTACACCTTC,CATSRDNPANYGYTF
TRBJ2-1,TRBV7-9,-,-,TGTGCCAGCAGCTTAGTTGGCCAGAATGAGCAGTTCTTC,CASSLVGQNEQFF
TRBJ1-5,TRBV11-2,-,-,TGTGCCAGCAGCTTAGCTTCAGGGTTCAATCAGCCCCAGCATTTT,CASSLASGFNQPQHF
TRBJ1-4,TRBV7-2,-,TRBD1,TGTGCCAGCAGCTCCAGGGGGCAGGGTGAAAAACTGTTTTTT,CASSSRGQGEKLFF
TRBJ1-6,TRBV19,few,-,TGTGCCAGTACGGGAGGGAATTCACCCCTCCACTTT,CASTGGNSPLHF
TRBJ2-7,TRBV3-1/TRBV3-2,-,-,TGTGCCAGCAGCCACTACCAAACTAGCTCCGAGCAGTACTTC,CASSHYQTSSEQYF
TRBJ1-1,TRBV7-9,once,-,TGTGCCAGCAGCTTAGTCCCGACTCGTCTGGACGGACGGAGGCTAGCTTTCTTT,CASSLVPTRLDGRRLAFF
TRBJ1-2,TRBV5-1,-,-,TGCGCCAGCAGCTTGGGAACGATGCAGGATAGGGGCTACACCTTC,CASSLGTMQDRGYTF